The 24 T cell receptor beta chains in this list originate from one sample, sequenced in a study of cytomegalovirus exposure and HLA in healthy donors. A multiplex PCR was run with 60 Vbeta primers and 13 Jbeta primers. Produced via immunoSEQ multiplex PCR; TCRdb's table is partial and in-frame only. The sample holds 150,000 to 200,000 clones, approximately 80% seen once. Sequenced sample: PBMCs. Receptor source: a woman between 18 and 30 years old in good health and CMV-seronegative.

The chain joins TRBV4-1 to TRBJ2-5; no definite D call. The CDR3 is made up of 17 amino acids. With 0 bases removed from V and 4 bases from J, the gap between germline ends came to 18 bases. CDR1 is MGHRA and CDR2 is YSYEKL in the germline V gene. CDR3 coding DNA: TGCGCCAGCAGCCAAGATCGGCCGGGTTGGGTTGGAGAGACCCAGTACTTC. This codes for CASSQDRPGWVGETQYF.

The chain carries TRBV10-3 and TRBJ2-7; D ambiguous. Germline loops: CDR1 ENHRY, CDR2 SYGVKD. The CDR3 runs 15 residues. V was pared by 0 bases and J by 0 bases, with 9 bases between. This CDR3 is CAISESQLTSYEQYF. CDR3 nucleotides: TGTGCCATCAGTGAGTCGCAACTAACCTCCTACGAGCAGTACTTC.

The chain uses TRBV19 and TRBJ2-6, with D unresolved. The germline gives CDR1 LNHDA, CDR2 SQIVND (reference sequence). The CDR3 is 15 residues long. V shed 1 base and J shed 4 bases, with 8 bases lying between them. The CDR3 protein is CASSIVGLGANVLTF. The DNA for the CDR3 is TGTGCCAGTAGTATAGTCGGTCTCGGGGCCAACGTCCTGACTTTC.

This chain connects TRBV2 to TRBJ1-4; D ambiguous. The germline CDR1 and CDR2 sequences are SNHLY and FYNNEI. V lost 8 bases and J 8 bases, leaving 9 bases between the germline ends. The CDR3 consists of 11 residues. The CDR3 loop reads CASSPAEKLFF. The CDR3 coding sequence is TGTGCCAGCTCCCCCGCGGAAAAACTGTTTTTT.

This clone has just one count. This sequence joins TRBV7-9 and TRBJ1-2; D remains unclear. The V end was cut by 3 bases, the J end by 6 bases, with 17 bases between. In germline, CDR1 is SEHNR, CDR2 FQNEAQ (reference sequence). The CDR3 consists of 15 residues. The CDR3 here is CASSFNRKMNNGYTF. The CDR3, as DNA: TGTGCCAGCAGCTTCAACAGAAAGATGAACAATGGCTACACCTTC.

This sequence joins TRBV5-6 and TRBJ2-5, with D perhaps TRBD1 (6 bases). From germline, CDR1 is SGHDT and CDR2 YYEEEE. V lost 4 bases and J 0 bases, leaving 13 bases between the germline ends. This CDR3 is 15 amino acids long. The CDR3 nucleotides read TGTGCCAGCAGCCACCTACAGGGAAACCAAGAGACCCAGTACTTC. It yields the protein CASSHLQGNQETQYF. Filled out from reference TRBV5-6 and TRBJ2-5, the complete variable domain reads DAGVTQSPTHLIKTRGQQVTLRCSPKSGHDTVSWYQQALGQGPQFIFQYYEEEERQRGNFPDRFSGHQFPNYSSELNVNALLLGDSALYLCASSHLQGNQETQYFGPGTRLLVL.

The CDR3 DNA reads as TGTGCCAGCACCCCAGGGGACAGGGTCTCCTACGAGCAGTACTTC. It specifies CASTPGDRVSYEQYF. The chain couples TRBV27 to TRBJ2-7, with 9 bases lining up with TRBD1. CDR3 size: 15 residues. Germline V gives CDR1 MNHEY, CDR2 SMNVEV (reference sequence). V gave up 7 bases and J gave up 0 bases; unmatched junction bases: 7.

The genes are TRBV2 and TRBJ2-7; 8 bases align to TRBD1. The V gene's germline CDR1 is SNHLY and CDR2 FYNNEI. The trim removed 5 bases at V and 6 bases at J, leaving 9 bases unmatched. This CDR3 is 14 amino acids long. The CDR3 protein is CASSIRTGSGEQYF. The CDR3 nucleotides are TGTGCCAGCAGTATACGGACAGGGTCGGGCGAGCAGTACTTC.

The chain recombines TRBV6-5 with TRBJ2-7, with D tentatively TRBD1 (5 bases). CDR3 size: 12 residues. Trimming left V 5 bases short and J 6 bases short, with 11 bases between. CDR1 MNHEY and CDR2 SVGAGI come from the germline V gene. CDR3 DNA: TGTGCCAGCAGTCCTACCCAGGGCGAGCAGTACTTC. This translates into CASSPTQGEQYF.

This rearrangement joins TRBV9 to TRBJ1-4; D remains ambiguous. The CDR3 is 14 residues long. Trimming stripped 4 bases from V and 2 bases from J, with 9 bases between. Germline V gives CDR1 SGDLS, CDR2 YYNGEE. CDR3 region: CASSSFATNEKLFF. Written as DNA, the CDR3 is TGTGCCAGCAGCTCATTCGCGACTAATGAAAAACTGTTTTTT.

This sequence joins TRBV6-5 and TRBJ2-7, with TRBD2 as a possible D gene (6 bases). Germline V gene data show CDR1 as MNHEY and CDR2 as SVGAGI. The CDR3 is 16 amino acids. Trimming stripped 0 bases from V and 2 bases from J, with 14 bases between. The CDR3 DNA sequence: TGTGCCAGCAGTTACTCAACGCAGGGACTTACCTACGAGCAGTACTTC. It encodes CASSYSTQGLTYEQYF.

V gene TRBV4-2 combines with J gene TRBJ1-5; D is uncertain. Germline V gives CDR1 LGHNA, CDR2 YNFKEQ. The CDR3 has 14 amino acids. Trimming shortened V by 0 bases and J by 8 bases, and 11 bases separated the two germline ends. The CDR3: CASSQDEGTEPQHF. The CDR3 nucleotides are TGTGCCAGCAGCCAAGATGAGGGAACGGAGCCCCAGCATTTT.

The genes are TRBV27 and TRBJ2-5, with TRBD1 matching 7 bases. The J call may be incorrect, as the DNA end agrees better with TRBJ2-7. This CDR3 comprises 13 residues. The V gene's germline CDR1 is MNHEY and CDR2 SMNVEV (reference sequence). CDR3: CASSPVDRDEQYF. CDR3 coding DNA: TGTGCCAGCAGTCCCGTCGACAGGGACGAGCAGTACTTC.

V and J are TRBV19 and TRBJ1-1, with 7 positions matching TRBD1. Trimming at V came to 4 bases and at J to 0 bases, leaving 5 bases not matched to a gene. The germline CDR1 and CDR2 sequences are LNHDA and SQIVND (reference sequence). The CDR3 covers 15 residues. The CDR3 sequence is CASSTTGLMNTEAFF. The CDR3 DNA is TGTGCCAGTAGTACGACAGGGTTAATGAACACTGAAGCTTTCTTT.

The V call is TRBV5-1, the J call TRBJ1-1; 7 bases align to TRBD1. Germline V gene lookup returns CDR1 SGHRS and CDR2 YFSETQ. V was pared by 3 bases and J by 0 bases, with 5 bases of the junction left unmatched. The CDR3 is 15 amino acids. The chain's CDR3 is CASSSTGLMNTEAFF. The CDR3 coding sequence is TGCGCCAGCAGCTCGACAGGGCTAATGAACACTGAAGCTTTCTTT.

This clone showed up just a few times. DNA for the CDR3: TGTGCCAGCAGTCCGAACCGAGGAGCACAAGAGACCCAGTACTTC. This translates into CASSPNRGAQETQYF. The V and J genes are TRBV28 and TRBJ2-5, with D unresolved. Germline CDR1 and CDR2: MDHEN and SYDVKM. The CDR3 loop spans 15 amino acids. V lost 5 bases, J lost 2 bases, and 15 bases lay in between.

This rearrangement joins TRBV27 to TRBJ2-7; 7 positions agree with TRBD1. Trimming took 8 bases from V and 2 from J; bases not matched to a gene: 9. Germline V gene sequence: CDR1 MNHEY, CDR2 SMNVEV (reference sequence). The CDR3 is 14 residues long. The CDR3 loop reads CASRQGELTYEQYF. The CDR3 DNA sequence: TGTGCCAGCCGACAGGGCGAACTAACCTACGAGCAGTACTTC.

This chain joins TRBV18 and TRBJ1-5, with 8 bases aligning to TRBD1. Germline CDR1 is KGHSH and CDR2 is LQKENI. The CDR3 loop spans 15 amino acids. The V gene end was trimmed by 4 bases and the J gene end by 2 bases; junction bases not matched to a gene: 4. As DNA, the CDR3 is TGTGCCAGCTCACGGACAGGGAATGGCAATCAGCCCCAGCATTTT. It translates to CASSRTGNGNQPQHF.

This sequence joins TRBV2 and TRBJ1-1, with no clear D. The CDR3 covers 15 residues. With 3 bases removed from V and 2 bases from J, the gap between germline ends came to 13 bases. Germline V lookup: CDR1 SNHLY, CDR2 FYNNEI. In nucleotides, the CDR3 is TGTGCCAGCAGTGAGAGTCGAGGACTTAACACTGAAGCTTTCTTT. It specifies CASSESRGLNTEAFF.

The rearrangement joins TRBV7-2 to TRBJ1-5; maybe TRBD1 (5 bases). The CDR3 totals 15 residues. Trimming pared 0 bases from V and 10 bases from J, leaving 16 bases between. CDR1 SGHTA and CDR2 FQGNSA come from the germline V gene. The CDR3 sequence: CASSLAPMGGYPQHF. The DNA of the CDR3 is TGTGCCAGCAGCTTAGCGCCTATGGGGGGGTATCCCCAGCATTTT. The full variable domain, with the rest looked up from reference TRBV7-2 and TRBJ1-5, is GAGVSQSPSNKVTEKGKDVELRCDPISGHTALYWYRQSLGQGLEFLIYFQGNSAPDKSGLPSDRFSAERTGGSVSTLTIQRTQQEDSAVYLCASSLAPMGGYPQHFGDGTRLSIL.

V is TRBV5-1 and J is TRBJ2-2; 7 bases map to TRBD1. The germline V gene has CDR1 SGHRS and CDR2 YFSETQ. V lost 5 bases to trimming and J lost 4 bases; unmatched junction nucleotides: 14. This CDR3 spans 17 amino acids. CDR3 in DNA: TGCGCCAGCAGACCCCGAGAGACAGGGAAGATCACCGGGGAGCTGTTTTTT. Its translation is CASRPRETGKITGELFF.

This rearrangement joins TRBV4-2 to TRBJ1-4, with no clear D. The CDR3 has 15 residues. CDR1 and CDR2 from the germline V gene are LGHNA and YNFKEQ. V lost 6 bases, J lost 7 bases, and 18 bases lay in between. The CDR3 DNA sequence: TGTGCCAGCAGTCCCTCGGGAACGATGAGTGAAAAACTGTTTTTT. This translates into CASSPSGTMSEKLFF.

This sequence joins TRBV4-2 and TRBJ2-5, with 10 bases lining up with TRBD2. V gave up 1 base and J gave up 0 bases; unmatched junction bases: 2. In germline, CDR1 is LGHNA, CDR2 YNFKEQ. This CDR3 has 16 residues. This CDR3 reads CASSQGTSGDQETQYF. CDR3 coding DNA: TGTGCCAGCAGCCAAGGGACTAGCGGTGACCAAGAGACCCAGTACTTC.

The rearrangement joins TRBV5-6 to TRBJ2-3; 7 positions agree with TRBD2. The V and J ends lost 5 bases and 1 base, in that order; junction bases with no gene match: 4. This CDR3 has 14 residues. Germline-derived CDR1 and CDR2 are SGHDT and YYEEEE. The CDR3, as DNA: TGTGCCAGCAGAGCGGGGACTGGCACAGATACGCAGTATTTT. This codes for CASRAGTGTDTQYF.